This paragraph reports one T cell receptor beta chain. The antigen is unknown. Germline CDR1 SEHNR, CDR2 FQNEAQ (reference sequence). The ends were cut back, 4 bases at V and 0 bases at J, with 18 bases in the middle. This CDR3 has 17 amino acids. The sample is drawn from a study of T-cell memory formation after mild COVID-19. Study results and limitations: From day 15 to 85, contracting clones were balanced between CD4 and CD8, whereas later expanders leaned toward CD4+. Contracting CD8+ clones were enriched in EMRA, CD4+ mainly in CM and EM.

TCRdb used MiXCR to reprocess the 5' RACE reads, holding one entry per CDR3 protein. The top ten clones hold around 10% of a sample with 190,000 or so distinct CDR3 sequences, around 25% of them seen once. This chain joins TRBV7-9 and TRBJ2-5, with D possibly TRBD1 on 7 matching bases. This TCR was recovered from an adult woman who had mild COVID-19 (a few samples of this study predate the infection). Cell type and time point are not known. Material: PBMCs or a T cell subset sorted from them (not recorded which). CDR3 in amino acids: CASSSGATGTYQETQYF. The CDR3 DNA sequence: TGTGCCAGCAGCTCGGGGGCGACAGGGACGTACCAAGAGACCCAGTACTTC.